This TCR beta chain was sequenced in a study of blood T cell repertoires in COVID-19. Turning to the study itself: Italy, Spain and the United States were the sources of the convalescent and acute COVID-19 samples.

Per the original methods: Reference gene primer amplification gave nucleated cell count estimates. Data came from immunoSEQ multiplex PCR; TCRdb stores just in-frame clones and leaves some out. V, J and clone size are taken as reported in that table, and D and trimming were inferred from the DNA itself. The sample lists some 340,000 clones, about 86% occurring once. The CDR3 runs to 12 residues. Germline lookup yields CDR1 MNHEY and CDR2 SMNVEV (reference sequence). Trimming shortened V by 6 bases and J by 3 bases, and 6 bases separated the two germline ends. The chain is built from TRBV27 and TRBJ2-1, with D perhaps TRBD2 (6 bases). The source material was peripheral blood. The clonotype originates from a man aged 30 to 39 with active or convalescent COVID-19. The CDR3 reads CASRDYYNEQFF. The CDR3 DNA reads TGTGCCAGCAGGGACTACTACAATGAGCAGTTCTTC.